This T cell receptor beta chain was sequenced in a study of T-cell reconstitution after alpha-beta-depleted transplantation in children (dated by TCRdb to the mid-2010s). Regarding the study in general: The study quantitatively tracked T-cell immune reconstitution after TCRalphabeta/CD19-depleted allogeneic hematopoietic cell transplantation in children using TCR repertoire profiling.

Details on this clonotype: The antigen it recognizes is unknown. One base away there is no much larger clone; base qualities are not given.

The library was built by means of PCR. Sequenced on an Illumina HiSeq 2500. TCR library preparation used molecular barcoding, with unique molecular identifiers applied to normalize quantification of the TCRbeta repertoire. TCRdb reprocessing: public reads trimmed at Q25 with fastp, clones called with MiXCR, in-frame beta chains kept. When rows share a CDR3 protein, they turn into one entry using the most common DNA and genes. Counted in this sample were around 400,000 distinct CDR3 sequences; about 20% of them appeared once. The ten largest clonotypes hold around 3.9% of the sample. Material: PBMCs from the stem cell graft donor, obtained from the stem cell graft. This TCR derives from a human donor who donated a stem cell graft to a child with acute myeloid leukemia.

The CDR3 reads as follows: CASSYPTGIAKNIQYF. The bases read TGTGCCAGCAGTTACCCCACCGGGATAGCCAAAAACATTCAGTACTTC. The chain employs TRBV6-5 and TRBJ2-4, with TRBD2 tentatively as D gene (5 bases match). The germline V gene yields MNHEY for CDR1 and SVGAGI for CDR2. From the cysteine up to the phenylalanine, the CDR3 has a length of 16 residues. The kept DNA is CDR3 alone, 48 bases in frame from the first base. V loses 2 bases, J loses 0 bases, and the germline ends lie 11 bases apart.